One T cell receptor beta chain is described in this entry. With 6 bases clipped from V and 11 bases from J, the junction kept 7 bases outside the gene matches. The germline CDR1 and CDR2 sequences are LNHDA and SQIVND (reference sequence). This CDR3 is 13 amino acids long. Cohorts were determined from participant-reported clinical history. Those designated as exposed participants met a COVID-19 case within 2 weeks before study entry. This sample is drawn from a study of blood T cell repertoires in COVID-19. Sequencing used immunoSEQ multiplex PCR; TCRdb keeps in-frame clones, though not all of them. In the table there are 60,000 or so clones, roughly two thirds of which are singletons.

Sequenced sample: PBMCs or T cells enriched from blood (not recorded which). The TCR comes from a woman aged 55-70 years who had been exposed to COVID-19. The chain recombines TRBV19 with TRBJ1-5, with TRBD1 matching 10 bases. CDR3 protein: CASRRTGGPAQHF. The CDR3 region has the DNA TGTGCCAGTAGAAGGACAGGGGGTCCGGCCCAGCATTTT.